Each of the 16 T cell receptor beta chains below was sequenced from the same sample in a study of OX40 agonist ivuxolimab in advanced cancers. Assay: immunoSEQ multiplex PCR; the TCRdb copy retains only in-frame clones and omits some. In the table there are 12,000 to 15,000 clones, around 90% of which are singletons. The starting material was CD4+ or CD8+ T cells sorted from blood, obtained in a trial of the OX40 agonist ivuxolimab. These receptors came from an adult with an advanced solid tumor such as melanoma, head and neck, liver or kidney cancer.

This CDR3 reads CASSLEGGAPYGYTF. Written as DNA, the CDR3 is TGTGCCAGCAGCTTAGAAGGGGGGGCTCCCTATGGCTACACCTTC. This sequence joins TRBV7-2 and TRBJ1-2, with TRBD1 as a possible D gene (6 bases). V was pared by 1 base and J by 4 bases, with 13 bases between. Germline assignment: CDR1 SGHTA and CDR2 FQGNSA. This CDR3 is 15 amino acids long.

A single count supports this clone. V is TRBV5-1 and J is TRBJ2-1, with TRBD1 matching over 8 bases. With 3 bases clipped from V and 10 bases from J, the junction kept 15 bases outside the gene matches. This CDR3 has 16 residues. Germline CDR1 is SGHRS and CDR2 is YFSETQ. This CDR3 is CASSYSDLTGAREQFF. The CDR3 region has the DNA TGCGCCAGCAGCTATTCCGACCTGACAGGGGCGCGAGAGCAGTTCTTC.

The CDR3 sequence is CASSSTGGRAGGLIYNEQFF. For the CDR3, the DNA is TGCGCCAGCAGCTCGACAGGTGGACGAGCGGGAGGGTTGATTTACAATGAGCAGTTCTTC. The V gene is TRBV5-1, the J gene TRBJ2-1; TRBD2 aligns across 10 bases. The ends lost 3 bases at V and 4 bases at J; junction bases unmatched: 19. CDR3 length equals 20 residues. Germline assignment: CDR1 SGHRS and CDR2 YFSETQ.

The CDR3 loop is CASSEGLADYEQYF. CDR3 sequence (DNA): TGTGCCAGCAGCGAGGGACTAGCGGACTACGAGCAGTACTTC. V and J are TRBV5-4 and TRBJ2-7; 11 nucleotides agree with TRBD2. The V segment lost 4 bases and the J segment 3 bases; nucleotides outside the gene matches: 3. Germline V CDR1 and CDR2: SGHNT, YYREEE (reference sequence). The CDR3 is 14 residues long.

The V call is TRBV27, the J call TRBJ2-7, with D perhaps given as TRBD1 or TRBD2 (7 bases each). V lost 7 bases, J lost 0 bases, and 16 bases lay in between. The CDR3 is 15 residues long. The germline V gene encodes CDR1 MNHEY and CDR2 SMNVEV (reference sequence). The CDR3 DNA reads as TGTGCCAGCACAGGGGGGGGGACCGGCTCCTACGAGCAGTACTTC. Translating it yields CASTGGGTGSYEQYF.

This chain links TRBV4-1 with TRBJ2-7; 7 bases match TRBD1. V lost 5 bases to trimming and J lost 4 bases; unmatched junction nucleotides: 8. The CDR3 is 14 residues long. The germline gives CDR1 MGHRA, CDR2 YSYEKL. As DNA, the CDR3 is TGCGCCAGCAGCGACCGACAGGGTGGGTACGAGCAGTACTTC. As protein: CASSDRQGGYEQYF.

Here the CDR3 reads CASSARGQQAGLYSGNTIYF. As DNA, the CDR3 is TGTGCCAGCAGCGCCAGGGGACAACAAGCAGGTCTCTACTCTGGAAACACCATATATTTT. This chain uses TRBV7-3 with TRBJ1-3, with D tentatively TRBD1 (6 bases). Germline V gives CDR1 SGHTA, CDR2 FQGTGA. V was cut by 5 bases and J by 0 bases, with 26 bases left in between. The CDR3 sequence is 20 residues long. The variable domain in full, with the rest retrieved from reference TRBV7-3 and TRBJ1-3, is GAGVSQTPSNKVTEKGKYVELRCDPISGHTALYWYRQSLGQGPEFLIYFQGTGAADDSGLPNDRFFAVRPEGSVSTLKIQRTERGDSAVYLCASSARGQQAGLYSGNTIYFGEGSWLTVV.

The CDR3 nucleotides are TGTGCCAGCAGACCGGGACTAGCTATAGATACGCAGTATTTT. It translates to CASRPGLAIDTQYF. This chain joins TRBV7-9 and TRBJ2-3; 9 positions agree with TRBD2. This CDR3 has 14 amino acids. With V trimmed by 6 bases and J by 5 bases, 6 bases remained unmatched. Germline CDR1 reads SEHNR; CDR2 reads FQNEAQ (reference sequence).

V usage is TRBV6-4 and J usage is TRBJ1-2, with 9 nucleotides matching TRBD1. The length of the CDR3 is 12 residues. CDR1 MRHNA and CDR2 SNTAGT come from the germline V gene. V shed 9 bases, J shed 7 bases, and the junction held 6 bases outside the gene matches. CDR3 in DNA: TGTGCCAGGAGACAGGGGGTGTTTGGCTACACCTTC. Translating it yields CARRQGVFGYTF.

This rearrangement joins TRBV7-9 to TRBJ1-1; D gene unclear. This CDR3 region has 12 residues. Per germline, CDR1 SEHNR and CDR2 FQNEAQ (reference sequence). The germline V and J ends were trimmed by 5 bases and 7 bases, with 11 bases remaining between them. As DNA, the CDR3 is TGTGCCAGCAGCGGTGGGCAGATTGAAGCTTTCTTT. Its protein product is CASSGGQIEAFF. The whole variable domain, remainder taken from reference TRBV7-9 and TRBJ1-1, is DTGVSQNPRHKITKRGQNVTFRCDPISEHNRLYWYRQTLGQGPEFLTYFQNEAQLEKSRLLSDRFSAERPKGSFSTLEIQRTEQGDSAMYLCASSGGQIEAFFGQGTRLTVV.

This chain uses TRBV28 with TRBJ2-7, with D perhaps TRBD2 (6 bases). The ends were cut back, 3 bases at V and 3 bases at J, with 15 bases in the middle. Germline CDR1 and CDR2: MDHEN and SYDVKM. The CDR3 runs to 15 residues. CDR3 nucleotide sequence: TGTGCCAGCAGTTTTTCCGGGGGACTGTTCTACGAGCAGTACTTC. This encodes CASSFSGGLFYEQYF.

The rearrangement links TRBV6-4 to TRBJ2-5, with 11 bases aligning to TRBD2. Germline assignment: CDR1 MRHNA and CDR2 SNTAGT. V was clipped by 7 bases and J by 0 bases; unmatched bases: 7. The CDR3 has 16 residues. CDR3 sequence: CASKTGTSGYQETQYF. The CDR3 DNA sequence: TGTGCCAGCAAAACCGGGACTAGCGGATACCAAGAGACCCAGTACTTC.

The chain carries TRBV7-3 and TRBJ2-7; no clear D gene. CDR1 and CDR2 from the germline V gene are SGHTA and FQGTGA. Trimming cost V 5 bases and J 5 bases, with 16 bases left between them. The CDR3 loop spans 14 amino acids. The CDR3 nucleotides read TGTGCCAGCAGCCCAACTCCAGGCCCCGACGAGCAGTACTTC. It codes for CASSPTPGPDEQYF.

CDR3 residues: CASSLDETALGTF. CDR3 nucleotide sequence: TGTGCCAGCAGCTTAGACGAGACCGCGTTGGGCACCTTC. V is TRBV7-9 and J is TRBJ1-2; D gene unclear. Germline V gene lookup returns CDR1 SEHNR and CDR2 FQNEAQ (reference sequence). V lost 1 base and J lost 13, with 16 bases in between. The CDR3 extends over 13 amino acids.

The CDR3 loop is CAISGGTGQNTEAFF. CDR3 in DNA: TGTGCCATCAGTGGCGGGACAGGGCAAAACACTGAAGCTTTCTTT. The chain recombines TRBV10-3 with TRBJ1-1; 9 bases map to TRBD1. From germline, CDR1 is ENHRY and CDR2 SYGVKD. The junction had 5 bases not matched to a gene; V was cut back by 4 bases and J by 2 bases. This CDR3 comprises 15 residues.

The chain carries TRBV19 and TRBJ2-7, with 11 positions matching TRBD1. Germline-derived CDR1 and CDR2 are LNHDA and SQIVND (reference sequence). The CDR3 runs to 13 residues. Unmatched junction bases numbered 7, after V lost 10 bases and J lost 5 bases. The CDR3 DNA reads TGTGCCACCTCACCGGACAGGGGGCACGAGCAGTACTTC. Amino acids: CATSPDRGHEQYF.